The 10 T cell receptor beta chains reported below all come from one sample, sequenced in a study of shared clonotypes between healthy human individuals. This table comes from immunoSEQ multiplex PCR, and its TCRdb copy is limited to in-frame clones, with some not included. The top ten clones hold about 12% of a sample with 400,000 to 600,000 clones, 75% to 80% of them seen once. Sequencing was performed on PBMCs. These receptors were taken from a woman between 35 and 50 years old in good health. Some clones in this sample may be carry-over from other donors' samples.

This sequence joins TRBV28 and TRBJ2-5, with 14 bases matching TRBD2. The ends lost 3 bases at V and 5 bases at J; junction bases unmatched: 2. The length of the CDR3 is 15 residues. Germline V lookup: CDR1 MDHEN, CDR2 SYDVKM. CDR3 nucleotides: TGTGCCAGCAGTTTGGGACTAGCGGGAGTGGAGACCCAGTACTTC. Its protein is CASSLGLAGVETQYF.

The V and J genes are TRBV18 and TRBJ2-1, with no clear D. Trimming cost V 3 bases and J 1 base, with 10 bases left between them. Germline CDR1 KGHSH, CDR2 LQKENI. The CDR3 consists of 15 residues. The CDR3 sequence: CASSPRRTSYNEQFF. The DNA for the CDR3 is TGTGCCAGCTCACCCCGACGAACTTCCTACAATGAGCAGTTCTTC.

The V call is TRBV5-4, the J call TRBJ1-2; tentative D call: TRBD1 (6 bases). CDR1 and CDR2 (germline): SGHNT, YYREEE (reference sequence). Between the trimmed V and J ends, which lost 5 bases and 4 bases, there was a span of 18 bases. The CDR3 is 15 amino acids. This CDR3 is CASRPDSLMFYGYTF. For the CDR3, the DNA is TGTGCCAGCAGGCCGGACAGCTTGATGTTCTATGGCTACACCTTC.

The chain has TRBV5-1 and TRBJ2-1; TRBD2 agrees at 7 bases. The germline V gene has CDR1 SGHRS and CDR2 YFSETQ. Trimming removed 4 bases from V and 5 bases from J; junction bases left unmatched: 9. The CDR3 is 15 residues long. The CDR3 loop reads CASSPPQGGHNEQFF. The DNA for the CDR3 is TGCGCCAGCAGCCCCCCCCAGGGAGGGCACAATGAGCAGTTCTTC.

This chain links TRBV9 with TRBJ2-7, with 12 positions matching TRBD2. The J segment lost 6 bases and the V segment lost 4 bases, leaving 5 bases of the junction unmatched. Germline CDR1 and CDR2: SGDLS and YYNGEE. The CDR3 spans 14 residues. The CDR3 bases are TGTGCCAGCAGCTCAGGACTAGCGGGAAGCGAGCAGTACTTC. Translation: CASSSGLAGSEQYF.

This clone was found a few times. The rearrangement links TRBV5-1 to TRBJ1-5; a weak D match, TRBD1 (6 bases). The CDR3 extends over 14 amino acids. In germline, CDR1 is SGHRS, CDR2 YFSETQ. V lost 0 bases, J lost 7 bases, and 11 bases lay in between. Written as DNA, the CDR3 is TGCGCCAGCAGCTTGGTCGGGGGCGAACAGCCCCAGCATTTT. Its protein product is CASSLVGGEQPQHF.

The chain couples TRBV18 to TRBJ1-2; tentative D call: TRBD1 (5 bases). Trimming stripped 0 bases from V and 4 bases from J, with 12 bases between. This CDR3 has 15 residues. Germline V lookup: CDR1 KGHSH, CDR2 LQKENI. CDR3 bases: TGTGCCAGCTCACCACCGTCCGAGACAGCCTATGGCTACACCTTC. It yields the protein CASSPPSETAYGYTF.

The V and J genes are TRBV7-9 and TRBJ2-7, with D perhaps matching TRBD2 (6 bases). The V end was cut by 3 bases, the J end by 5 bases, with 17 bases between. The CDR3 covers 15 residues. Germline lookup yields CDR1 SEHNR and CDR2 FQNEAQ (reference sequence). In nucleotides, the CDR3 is TGTGCCAGCAGCTTCGGTAGCGGTAGTAAGGACGAGCAGTACTTC. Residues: CASSFGSGSKDEQYF.

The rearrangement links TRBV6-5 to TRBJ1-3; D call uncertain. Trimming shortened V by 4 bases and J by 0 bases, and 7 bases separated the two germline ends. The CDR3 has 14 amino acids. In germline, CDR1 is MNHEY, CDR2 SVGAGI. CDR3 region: CASSSVVSGNTIYF. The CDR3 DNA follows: TGTGCCAGCAGTTCCGTGGTCTCTGGAAACACCATATATTTT.

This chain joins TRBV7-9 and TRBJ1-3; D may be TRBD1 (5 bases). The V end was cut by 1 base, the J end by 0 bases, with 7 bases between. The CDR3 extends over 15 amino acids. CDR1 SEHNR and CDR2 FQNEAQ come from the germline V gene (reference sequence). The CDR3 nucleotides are TGTGCCAGCAGCTTAGGACAGCCCTCTGGAAACACCATATATTTT. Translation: CASSLGQPSGNTIYF.